The 29 T cell receptor beta chains in this list originate from one sample, sequenced in a study of blood T cell repertoires in COVID-19. The table came from immunoSEQ multiplex PCR; TCRdb's copy has only in-frame clones and leaves some out. The sample consists of under 250,000 clones, approximately 90% of them appearing once. The sample was peripheral blood. The receptor set was obtained from a man aged 55 to 70 with COVID-19, enrolled during active disease.

CDR3 in amino acids: CSVERSSYNEQFF. The DNA for the CDR3 is TGCAGCGTTGAACGGAGCTCCTACAATGAGCAGTTCTTC. The chain combines TRBV29-1 with TRBJ2-1, with no clear D. CDR1 and CDR2 from the germline V gene are SQVTM and ANQGSEA. This CDR3 region has 13 residues. The V gene lost 2 bases and the J gene lost 0 bases, with 5 bases spanning the gap.

This chain links TRBV3-1 (or the pseudogene TRBV3-2) with TRBJ1-4; D gene ambiguous. Trimming pared 4 bases from V and 8 bases from J, leaving 11 bases between. Germline CDR1 LGHDT, CDR2 YNNKEL (reference sequence). The CDR3 is 13 amino acids. CDR3 nucleotide sequence: TGTGCCAGCAGCCCTACCCCCCGAGAAAAACTGTTTTTT. It codes for CASSPTPREKLFF.

With regard to this clone: The same CDR3 can be traced to other DNA sequences in this sample. This chain connects TRBV2 to TRBJ2-5; D is unresolved. CDR3 length: 11 amino acids. Germline V gene lookup returns CDR1 SNHLY and CDR2 FYNNEI. V was clipped by 6 bases and J by 5 bases, with 7 bases between them. The DNA of the CDR3 is TGTGCCAGCAGGGGCGTCGAGACCCAGTACTTC. Translation: CASRGVETQYF.

The chain is built from TRBV6-5 and TRBJ2-1, with a weak D call TRBD2 (6 bases). Germline CDR1 is MNHEY and CDR2 is SVGAGI. V was trimmed by 3 bases and J by 10 bases, leaving 22 bases between them. This CDR3 is 16 amino acids long. CDR3 sequence (DNA): TGTGCCAGCAGTTATCTTAGGGGCGGCGGGACGGGCGAGCAGTTCTTC. Translating it yields CASSYLRGGGTGEQFF.

CDR3 loop: CASSPKREGEPRMNTEAFF. For the CDR3, the DNA is TGTGCCAGCAGCCCTAAGCGAGAGGGGGAGCCGCGGATGAACACTGAAGCTTTCTTT. The chain has TRBV21-1 and TRBJ1-1; the table's D call TRBD1 went unverified against the DNA. TRBV21-1 is a pseudogene locus. CDR3 length equals 19 residues.

This chain links TRBV6-5 with TRBJ2-1; 9 bases align to TRBD2. Germline CDR1 reads MNHEY; CDR2 reads SVGAGI. This CDR3 is built from 15 residues. Trimming removed 6 bases from V and 7 bases from J; junction bases left unmatched: 10. Here the CDR3 reads CASSRWGSGSNEQFF. The CDR3 bases are TGTGCCAGCAGCCGCTGGGGTAGCGGGAGTAATGAGCAGTTCTTC.

The J gene is TRBJ1-4, the V gene TRBV6-6; perhaps TRBD1 as D (5 bases). The CDR3 runs to 14 residues. V was shortened by 5 bases and J by 7 bases, with 14 bases between the two germline ends. Germline CDR1 and CDR2: MNHNY and SVGAGI (reference sequence). In DNA, the CDR3 is TGTGCCAGCAGTGCCGGGACGGGGGGTGAAAAACTGTTTTTT. Its translation is CASSAGTGGEKLFF.

This chain joins TRBV18 and TRBJ1-1; D uncertain. Looked up from germline, CDR1 is KGHSH and CDR2 is LQKENI. The CDR3 runs 15 residues. V shed 3 bases and J shed 4 bases, with 15 bases lying between them. CDR3 in DNA: TGTGCCAGCTCACCCTCGACTGGCGCGGGCACTGAAGCTTTCTTT. It is translated as CASSPSTGAGTEAFF.

The rearrangement uses TRBV6-5 and TRBJ1-1, with 10 bases aligning to TRBD1. The CDR3 is 14 residues long. Losses at the gene ends were 6 bases for V and 6 bases for J; bases not matched to a gene: 7. The germline gives CDR1 MNHEY, CDR2 SVGAGI. CDR3 DNA sequence: TGTGCCAGCAGGCTGACAGGGGGCAGCCCTGAAGCTTTCTTT. Protein sequence: CASRLTGGSPEAFF.

For the CDR3, the DNA is TGTGCCAGCAGCTTCGGCGGGGGGAACACAGATACGCAGTATTTT. Protein: CASSFGGGNTDTQYF. V and J are TRBV7-2 and TRBJ2-3; 8 nucleotides agree with TRBD2. The CDR3 runs to 15 residues. In germline, CDR1 is SGHTA, CDR2 FQGNSA. The ends lost 3 bases at V and 2 bases at J; junction bases unmatched: 4.

The rearrangement uses TRBV4-3 and TRBJ2-1, with 9 bases lining up with TRBD2. V lost 0 bases to trimming and J lost 4 bases; unmatched junction nucleotides: 7. Germline CDR1 LGHNA, CDR2 YSLEER. This CDR3 spans 17 amino acids. CDR3 amino acids: CASSQDPPLAGYNEQFF. The CDR3 nucleotides are TGCGCCAGCAGCCAAGATCCCCCCCTAGCGGGGTACAATGAGCAGTTCTTC.

The rearrangement links TRBV24-1 to TRBJ2-2; 7 bases are a match to TRBD1. V lost 9 bases to trimming and J lost 5 bases; unmatched junction nucleotides: 8. From germline, CDR1 is KGHDR and CDR2 SFDVKD. This CDR3 spans 14 amino acids. The CDR3, as DNA: TGTGCCACCCAAAACAGGGGCGGAACCGGGGAGCTGTTTTTT. This gives the protein CATQNRGGTGELFF.

This clone showed up just once. The J gene is TRBJ1-2, the V gene TRBV29-1, with 8 bases matching TRBD1. The germline CDR1 and CDR2 sequences are SQVTM and ANQGSEA. This CDR3 is 12 amino acids long. Losses at the gene ends were 4 bases for V and 3 bases for J; bases not matched to a gene: 1. CDR3 sequence (DNA): TGCAGCGTTGGGGACAGGCACTATGGCTACACCTTC. It translates to CSVGDRHYGYTF.

The V and J genes are TRBV11-2 and TRBJ1-6; TRBD1 might be the D (6 bases). The V end lost 5 bases, the J end lost 6 bases, and 14 bases lay between the germline ends. Germline V gene lookup returns CDR1 SGHAT and CDR2 FQNNGV. The CDR3 runs to 15 residues. CDR3 in DNA: TGTGCCAGCAGCCCCGACAGGACCCTTAATTCACCCCTCCACTTT. As protein: CASSPDRTLNSPLHF.

CDR3 residues: CSVDLRGQTNTEAFF. CDR3 in DNA: TGCAGCGTTGACTTAAGAGGGCAGACGAACACTGAAGCTTTCTTT. The J gene is TRBJ1-1, the V gene TRBV29-1; D unclear. There are 15 residues in the CDR3. V lost 3 bases to trimming and J lost 1 base, with 15 bases between them. CDR1 SQVTM and CDR2 ANQGSEA come from the germline V gene.

The chain links TRBV6-4 to TRBJ2-2, with D possibly TRBD1 on 6 matching bases. This CDR3 is 15 amino acids long. Germline CDR1 and CDR2: MRHNA and SNTAGT. Trimming left V 6 bases short and J 2 bases short, with 13 bases between. Here the CDR3 reads CASRQGSVNTGELFF. The CDR3 coding sequence is TGTGCCAGCAGACAGGGTTCAGTAAACACCGGGGAGCTGTTTTTT.

The chain couples TRBV3-1 (or the pseudogene TRBV3-2) to TRBJ2-7, with 7 bases aligning to TRBD1. The CDR3 covers 15 residues. V lost 4 bases, J lost 3 bases, and 9 bases stayed unmatched. Germline V gives CDR1 LGHDT, CDR2 YNNKEL (reference sequence). The CDR3 spells CASSPLGAGGYEQYF. The CDR3 bases are TGTGCCAGCAGCCCGCTTGGGGCAGGGGGCTACGAGCAGTACTTC.

The V call is TRBV4-2, the J call TRBJ1-4, with no clear D. Trimming stripped 0 bases from V and 12 bases from J, with 14 bases between. Germline CDR1 LGHNA, CDR2 YNFKEQ. The CDR3 length is 14 residues. This chain's CDR3 is CASSQDRFGNQLFF. The CDR3 DNA reads TGTGCCAGCAGCCAAGACCGTTTCGGGAATCAACTGTTTTTT.

The chain uses TRBV30 and TRBJ2-7; 12 nucleotides match TRBD2. The CDR3 runs 15 residues. Germline CDR1 is GTSNPN and CDR2 is SVGIG (reference sequence). V shed 2 bases and J 7 bases; nucleotides not matched to a gene: 9. The CDR3 sequence: CAWSTGLAGRNEQYF. The CDR3 DNA is TGTGCCTGGAGTACCGGACTAGCGGGGCGTAATGAGCAGTACTTC. The whole variable domain, filled in from reference TRBV30 and TRBJ2-7, reads SQTIHQWPATLVQPVGSPLSLECTVEGTSNPNLYWYRQAAGRGLQLLFYSVGIGQISSEVPQNLSASRPQDRQFILSSKKLLLSDSGFYLCAWSTGLAGRNEQYFGPGTRLTVT.

The rearrangement uses TRBV11-3 and TRBJ2-1; D not resolved. The CDR3 is 14 residues long. The V gene lost 4 bases and the J gene lost 7 bases, with 14 bases spanning the gap. Germline V gene sequence: CDR1 SGHNT, CDR2 YENEEA. The DNA for the CDR3 is TGTGCCAGCAGCTCCGGAGTAAGCGAGAATGAGCAGTTCTTC. Protein product: CASSSGVSENEQFF.

The chain employs TRBV6-6 and TRBJ1-1; D is unresolved. Germline V CDR1 and CDR2: MNHNY, SVGAGI (reference sequence). The V gene lost 8 bases and the J gene lost 5 bases, with 15 bases spanning the gap. CDR3 size: 13 residues. CDR3 DNA: TGTGCCAGCTTGTACAGTCCTAATACTGAAGCTTTCTTT. Its translation: CASLYSPNTEAFF.

The chain has TRBV4-1 and TRBJ2-2; tentatively, D is TRBD1 (6 bases). The CDR3 extends over 18 amino acids. V was pared by 0 bases and J by 0 bases, with 14 bases between. The V gene's germline CDR1 is MGHRA and CDR2 YSYEKL. This CDR3 reads CASSQDRFRGTNTGELFF. As DNA, the CDR3 is TGCGCCAGCAGCCAAGATCGGTTCAGGGGCACGAACACCGGGGAGCTGTTTTTT.

The J gene is TRBJ2-1, the V gene TRBV27; 8 bases match TRBD2. Unmatched junction bases numbered 4, after V lost 5 bases and J lost 4 bases. The CDR3 extends over 14 amino acids. Germline V gene sequence: CDR1 MNHEY, CDR2 SMNVEV (reference sequence). The CDR3 coding sequence is TGTGCCAGCAGTAACGGGGGGGGGTACAATGAGCAGTTCTTC. This codes for CASSNGGGYNEQFF.

This clone was found once. This chain links TRBV27 with TRBJ2-2, with 12 bases aligning to TRBD1. After removal of 7 bases from V and 7 bases from J, the junction contained 4 bases not matched to a gene. The CDR3 loop spans 14 amino acids. Germline-derived CDR1 and CDR2 are MNHEY and SMNVEV (reference sequence). CDR3 in amino acids: CASNRDRGLGELFF. The CDR3 coding sequence is TGTGCCAGCAACCGGGACAGGGGGCTCGGGGAGCTGTTTTTT.

The gene calls are TRBV11-3 and TRBJ2-7; TRBD2 matches 10 bases. Germline V gene data show CDR1 as SGHNT and CDR2 as YENEEA. This CDR3 spans 14 amino acids. Trimming removed 3 bases from V and 7 bases from J; junction bases left unmatched: 6. The CDR3 here is CASSLGSSGREQYF. CDR3 nucleotide sequence: TGTGCCAGCAGCTTGGGCTCTAGCGGGAGAGAGCAGTACTTC.

The V gene is TRBV19, the J gene TRBJ1-2; TRBD1 agrees at 7 bases. There are 12 residues in the CDR3. The V segment lost 9 bases and the J segment 2 bases; nucleotides outside the gene matches: 3. In germline, CDR1 is LNHDA, CDR2 SQIVND (reference sequence). The CDR3 DNA reads TGTGCCAGCTCGGGACAGAACTATGGCTACACCTTC. Protein sequence: CASSGQNYGYTF.

The chain is built from TRBV15 and TRBJ2-7; 8 bases are a match to TRBD2. V lost 0 bases, J lost 0 bases, and 10 bases stayed unmatched. Germline values: CDR1 LNHNV, CDR2 YYDKDF (reference sequence). The CDR3 covers 18 residues. The CDR3 sequence: CATSRDRGGGPSSYEQYF. DNA for the CDR3: TGTGCCACCAGCAGAGATAGGGGCGGGGGGCCCAGCTCCTACGAGCAGTACTTC.

The rearrangement links TRBV6-2 or TRBV6-3 to TRBJ2-2; the match to TRBD2 covers 13 bases. The CDR3 has 17 amino acids. The trim removed 2 bases at V and 6 bases at J, leaving 6 bases unmatched. Looked up from germline, CDR1 is MNHEY and CDR2 is SVGEGT. CDR3 in DNA: TGTGCCAGCAGTTACCCCACTAGCGGGAGGGCCGCCGGGGAGCTGTTTTTT. Protein product: CASSYPTSGRAAGELFF.

CDR3 sequence (DNA): TGTGCCAGTAAAAGCCGGGACAGCCTGAACACCAATCAGCCCCAGCATTTT. Protein product: CASKSRDSLNTNQPQHF. The genes are TRBV19 and TRBJ1-5, with 7 nucleotides matching TRBD1. The CDR3 contains 17 residues. After removal of 7 bases from V and 3 bases from J, the junction contained 15 bases not matched to a gene. The germline V gene has CDR1 LNHDA and CDR2 SQIVND (reference sequence).